The 22 T cell receptor beta chains below come from one sample, sequenced in a study of shared clonotypes between healthy human individuals (dated by TCRdb to 2020 to 2021). Library method: the immunoSEQ multiplex PCR assay. Held by TCRdb, this immuneACCESS table contains in-frame sequences only and omits some clones. Under half of the omission traces to an unresolved V gene where checked; the cause of the rest is unknown. The sample data list millions of clones, and around nine tenths of these were observed just once. 0.14% of the sample lies in the top ten. The sample comprised naive CD4+ T cells sorted from blood. Per the publication, the cell subset or site label means: CD45RA+ positively selected. These receptors were collected from a man between 18 and 35 years old in good health.

This clone showed up just a few times. V is TRBV19 and J is TRBJ2-2; the D call may be TRBD1 or TRBD2 (5 bases each). Germline CDR1 and CDR2: LNHDA and SQIVND (reference sequence). The CDR3 loop spans 13 amino acids. Trimming took 7 bases from V and 0 from J, leaving 6 bases between them. The CDR3 reads CASMGPNTGELFF. CDR3 in DNA: TGTGCCAGTATGGGACCGAACACCGGGGAGCTGTTTTTT.

This clone was counted a few times. The sample carries other DNA sequences with the same CDR3. This chain uses TRBV28 with TRBJ1-5, with D uncertain. V lost 2 bases to trimming and J lost 4 bases, with 9 bases between them. Germline V gene data show CDR1 as MDHEN and CDR2 as SYDVKM. The CDR3 extends over 14 amino acids. The CDR3 nucleotides read TGTGCCAGCAGTTTAGGTTCCCTGAATCAGCCCCAGCATTTT. It is translated as CASSLGSLNQPQHF.

This clone was seen only once. The J gene is TRBJ1-6, the V gene TRBV27; a weak D match, TRBD1 (6 bases). In germline, CDR1 is MNHEY, CDR2 SMNVEV (reference sequence). This CDR3 is 14 amino acids long. V lost 10 bases, J lost 4 bases, and 14 bases lay in between. DNA for the CDR3: TGTGCCACCGGACCAGGGGTTTATAATTCACCCCTCCACTTT. Its protein is CATGPGVYNSPLHF.

This chain links TRBV4-3 with TRBJ1-3; D ambiguous. Germline V gene data show CDR1 as LGHNA and CDR2 as YSLEER. The CDR3 runs to 17 residues. With 0 bases removed from V and 4 bases from J, the gap between germline ends came to 16 bases. The CDR3 here is CASSQDRPGSGGNTIYF. CDR3 bases: TGCGCCAGCAGCCAAGATCGTCCGGGTTCTGGGGGAAACACCATATATTTT.

For this clone: Within the sample, other DNA sequences also encode this same CDR3. This rearrangement joins TRBV10-1 to TRBJ2-3; D might be TRBD2 (6 bases). V lost 8 bases and J lost 2, with 8 bases in between. The germline gives CDR1 WNHNN, CDR2 SYGVQD (reference sequence). This CDR3 has 12 amino acids. This CDR3 is CASGGSTDTQYF. In DNA, the CDR3 is TGCGCCAGCGGGGGGTCCACAGATACGCAGTATTTT.

The rearrangement joins TRBV7-9 to TRBJ2-7; no clear D gene. Trimming removed 0 bases at V and 3 bases at J, with 9 bases between. Germline lookup yields CDR1 SEHNR and CDR2 FQNEAQ (reference sequence). The CDR3 totals 14 residues. CDR3 DNA: TGTGCCAGCAGCTTAGCAGAGAACCTCTACGAGCAGTACTTC. Its translation is CASSLAENLYEQYF. The entire variable domain, with the rest obtained from reference TRBV7-9 and TRBJ2-7, is as follows: DTGVSQNPRHKITKRGQNVTFRCDPISEHNRLYWYRQTLGQGPEFLTYFQNEAQLEKSRLLSDRFSAERPKGSFSTLEIQRTEQGDSAMYLCASSLAENLYEQYFGPGTRLTVT.

This chain joins TRBV5-1 and TRBJ2-1; 11 bases are shared with TRBD1. The V and J ends lost 6 bases and 6 bases, in that order; junction bases with no gene match: 17. The CDR3 runs to 18 residues. Germline V lookup: CDR1 SGHRS, CDR2 YFSETQ. The CDR3 nucleotides are TGCGCCAGCACCTCTCCCTCCGGGACAGGGGGAGGTGGCAATGAGCAGTTCTTC. This gives the protein CASTSPSGTGGGGNEQFF.

The chain recombines TRBV5-4 with TRBJ2-1; D might be TRBD2 (5 bases). V dropped 4 bases and J dropped 0 bases, with 11 bases sitting between them. Germline lookup yields CDR1 SGHNT and CDR2 YYREEE (reference sequence). CDR3 length equals 15 residues. CDR3: CASSHPGNSYNEQFF. The CDR3 DNA follows: TGTGCCAGCAGCCACCCCGGGAACTCCTACAATGAGCAGTTCTTC.

The chain is built from TRBV2 and TRBJ2-6; 8 positions match TRBD1. Germline CDR1 and CDR2: SNHLY and FYNNEI. CDR3 length: 19 residues. Unmatched junction bases numbered 10, after V lost 3 bases and J lost 0 bases. CDR3 in amino acids: CASSETGQGALSGANVLTF. CDR3 coding DNA: TGTGCCAGCAGTGAGACGGGCCAGGGGGCTCTCTCTGGGGCCAACGTCCTGACTTTC. Full variable domain (missing parts from reference TRBV2 and TRBJ2-6): EPEVTQTPSHQVTQMGQEVILRCVPISNHLYFYWYRQILGQKVEFLVSFYNNEISEKSEIFDDQFSVERPDGSNFTLKIRSTKLEDSAMYFCASSETGQGALSGANVLTFGAGSRLTVL.

This chain connects TRBV7-9 to TRBJ2-3; 10 nucleotides align to TRBD2. V dropped 4 bases and J dropped 1; count of bases not matched to a gene: 5. The CDR3 length is 16 residues. Germline-derived CDR1 and CDR2 are SEHNR and FQNEAQ (reference sequence). The CDR3 spells CASSYNLAGGTDTQYF. The CDR3 coding sequence is TGTGCCAGCAGCTACAATCTAGCGGGAGGCACAGATACGCAGTATTTT.

The rearrangement joins TRBV7-2 to TRBJ2-7; D uncertain. Trimming removed 2 bases from V and 6 bases from J, with 14 bases in between. The CDR3 runs 14 residues. CDR1 is SGHTA, CDR2 FQGNSA, per germline. CDR3 amino acids: CASSLIGVEFEQYF. The CDR3 DNA reads TGTGCCAGCAGCTTAATTGGGGTTGAATTCGAGCAGTACTTC.

Notes on this clone: The same CDR3 is also encoded by other DNA sequences in this sample. The chain is built from TRBV5-1 and TRBJ2-5; weak D call: TRBD1 (6 bases). This CDR3 is 15 amino acids long. Between the trimmed V and J ends, which lost 0 bases and 1 base, there was a span of 10 bases. Germline V gene lookup returns CDR1 SGHRS and CDR2 YFSETQ. The CDR3 DNA reads TGCGCCAGCAGCTTGGGAACAGGGCCCCAAGAGACCCAGTACTTC. It specifies CASSLGTGPQETQYF.

CDR3 amino acids: CASSQPSSSYNSPLHF. Here the CDR3 DNA reads TGCGCCAGCAGCCAACCCTCTAGCTCCTATAATTCACCCCTCCACTTT. V gene TRBV4-1 combines with J gene TRBJ1-6; D uncertain. Deletions cut 2 bases from V and 0 bases from J, with 8 bases between. Germline values: CDR1 MGHRA, CDR2 YSYEKL. This CDR3 is built from 16 residues.

J is TRBJ2-7 and V is TRBV9, with a tentative D call TRBD1 (5 bases). Germline CDR1 and CDR2: SGDLS and YYNGEE. The V and J ends lost 0 bases and 5 bases respectively, with 12 bases between them. There are 14 residues in the CDR3. The DNA for the CDR3 is TGTGCCAGCAGCGTAGATGGGGCTCGACACGAGCAGTACTTC. Translating gives CASSVDGARHEQYF. The full variable domain, with the rest looked up from reference TRBV9 and TRBJ2-7, is DSGVTQTPKHLITATGQRVTLRCSPRSGDLSVYWYQQSLDQGLQFLIQYYNGEERAKGNILERFSAQQFPDLHSELNLSSLELGDSALYFCASSVDGARHEQYFGPGTRLTVT.

The rearrangement uses TRBV11-2 and TRBJ1-6; the D is unclear. Germline lookup yields CDR1 SGHAT and CDR2 FQNNGV. V was trimmed by 5 bases and J by 8 bases, leaving 10 bases between them. There are 13 residues in the CDR3. The CDR3 DNA sequence: TGTGCCAGCAGCCTGGCATCGGATTCACCCCTCCACTTT. Translated: CASSLASDSPLHF.

Points on this clone: At the DNA level, this CDR3 is encoded by other sequences in the same sample as well. This sequence joins TRBV5-1 and TRBJ2-7; tentatively, D is TRBD2 (6 bases). From germline, CDR1 is SGHRS and CDR2 YFSETQ. V was trimmed by 2 bases and J by 1 base, leaving 7 bases between them. CDR3 length: 13 residues. For the CDR3, the DNA is TGCGCCAGCAGCTTACTAGCTTCCTACGAGCAGTACTTC. Protein product: CASSLLASYEQYF.

The chain joins TRBV9 to TRBJ2-7, with TRBD2 matching over 8 bases. V gave up 2 bases and J gave up 3 bases; unmatched junction bases: 4. CDR3 size: 14 residues. The germline V gene has CDR1 SGDLS and CDR2 YYNGEE. CDR3 region: CASSVTSEVYEQYF. CDR3 coding DNA: TGTGCCAGCAGCGTGACTAGCGAGGTCTACGAGCAGTACTTC.

The chain links TRBV2 to TRBJ1-5; 9 nucleotides agree with TRBD1. The V gene end was trimmed by 0 bases and the J gene end by 3 bases; junction bases not matched to a gene: 3. CDR1 is SNHLY and CDR2 is FYNNEI in the germline V gene. CDR3 length equals 16 residues. CDR3 sequence: CASSEAGTGYNQPQHF. Written as DNA, the CDR3 is TGTGCCAGCAGTGAAGCGGGGACAGGGTACAATCAGCCCCAGCATTTT.

V usage is TRBV12-5 and J usage is TRBJ2-1; TRBD1 matches at 7 bases. The ends lost 8 bases at V and 7 bases at J; junction bases unmatched: 8. Germline-derived CDR1 and CDR2 are LGHNT and FRNRAP. The CDR3 consists of 13 residues. The CDR3 reads CASPSQQGNEQFF. The CDR3 DNA sequence: TGTGCTAGTCCTTCCCAACAGGGGAATGAGCAGTTCTTC. The full variable domain, with the rest looked up from reference TRBV12-5 and TRBJ2-1, is DARVTQTPRHKVTEMGQEVTMRCQPILGHNTVFWYRQTMMQGLELLAYFRNRAPLDDSGMPKDRFSAEMPDATLATLKIQPSEPRDSAVYFCASPSQQGNEQFFGPGTRLTVL.

The chain couples TRBV27 to TRBJ1-5, with a weak D call TRBD1 (6 bases). Germline lookup yields CDR1 MNHEY and CDR2 SMNVEV (reference sequence). The CDR3 covers 14 residues. Trimming removed 5 bases from V and 3 bases from J, with 11 bases in between. The CDR3 DNA follows: TGTGCCAGCAGTGTGGACAGACTCAATCAGCCCCAGCATTTT. Its protein product is CASSVDRLNQPQHF.

The chain has TRBV19 and TRBJ2-7; 8 nucleotides line up with TRBD2. This CDR3 contains 15 residues. The V gene's germline CDR1 is LNHDA and CDR2 SQIVND (reference sequence). V shed 1 base, J shed 4 bases, and the junction held 6 bases outside the gene matches. The CDR3 bases are TGTGCCAGTAGTATAGCTGCGGGGGGCCCATACGAGCAGTACTTC. Its translation is CASSIAAGGPYEQYF.

This clone was detected once. The chain has TRBV5-1 and TRBJ2-5, with 8 bases identical to TRBD2. V shed 2 bases and J 2 bases; nucleotides not matched to a gene: 5. CDR1 and CDR2 (germline): SGHRS, YFSETQ. CDR3 length: 15 amino acids. The CDR3 sequence: CASSFPGGGQETQYF. DNA of the CDR3: TGCGCCAGCAGCTTCCCCGGCGGGGGGCAAGAGACCCAGTACTTC.